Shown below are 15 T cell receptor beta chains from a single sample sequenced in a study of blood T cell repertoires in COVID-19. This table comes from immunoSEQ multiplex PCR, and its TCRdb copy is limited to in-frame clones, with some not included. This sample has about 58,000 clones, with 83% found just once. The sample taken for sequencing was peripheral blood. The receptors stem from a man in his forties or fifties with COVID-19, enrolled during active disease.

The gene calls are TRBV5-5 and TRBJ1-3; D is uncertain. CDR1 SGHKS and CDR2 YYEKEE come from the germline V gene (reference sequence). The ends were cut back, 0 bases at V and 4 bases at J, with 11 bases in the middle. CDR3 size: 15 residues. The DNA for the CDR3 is TGTGCCAGCAGCTTGGCCGAGCAGAGGGGAAACACCATATATTTT. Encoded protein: CASSLAEQRGNTIYF.

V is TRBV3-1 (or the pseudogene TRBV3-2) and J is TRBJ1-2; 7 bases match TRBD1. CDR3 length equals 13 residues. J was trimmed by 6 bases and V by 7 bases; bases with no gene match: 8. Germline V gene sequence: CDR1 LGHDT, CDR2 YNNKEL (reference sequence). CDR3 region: CASTPTGVDGYTF. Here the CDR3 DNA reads TGTGCCAGCACCCCTACAGGGGTCGATGGCTACACCTTC.

The CDR3, as DNA: TGCGCCAGCCGCCTCGCGGGGGGAGAGACCCAGTACTTC. As protein: CASRLAGGETQYF. The gene calls are TRBV5-1 and TRBJ2-5; the match to TRBD2 covers 8 bases. CDR3 size: 13 residues. V gave up 7 bases and J gave up 4 bases; unmatched junction bases: 6. Germline lookup yields CDR1 SGHRS and CDR2 YFSETQ.

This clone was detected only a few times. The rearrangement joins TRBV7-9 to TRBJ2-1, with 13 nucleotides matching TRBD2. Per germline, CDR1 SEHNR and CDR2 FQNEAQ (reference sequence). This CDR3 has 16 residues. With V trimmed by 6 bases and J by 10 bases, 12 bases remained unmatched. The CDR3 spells CASSYTGLAGDREQFF. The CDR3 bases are TGTGCCAGCAGTTATACCGGACTAGCGGGAGACCGGGAGCAGTTCTTC.

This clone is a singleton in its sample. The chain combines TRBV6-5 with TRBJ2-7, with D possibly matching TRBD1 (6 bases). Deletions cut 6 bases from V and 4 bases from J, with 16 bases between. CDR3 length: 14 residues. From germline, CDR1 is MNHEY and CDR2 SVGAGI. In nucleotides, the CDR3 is TGTGCCAGCAGACCCGGACAGCGTGGATACGAGCAGTACTTC. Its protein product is CASRPGQRGYEQYF.

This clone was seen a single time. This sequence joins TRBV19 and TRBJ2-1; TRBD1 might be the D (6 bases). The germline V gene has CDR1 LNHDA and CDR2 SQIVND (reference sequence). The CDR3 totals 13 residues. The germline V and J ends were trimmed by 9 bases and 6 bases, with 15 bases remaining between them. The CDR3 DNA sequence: TGTGCCAGCACACAGGGACGGGGCAATGAGCAGTTCTTC. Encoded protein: CASTQGRGNEQFF.

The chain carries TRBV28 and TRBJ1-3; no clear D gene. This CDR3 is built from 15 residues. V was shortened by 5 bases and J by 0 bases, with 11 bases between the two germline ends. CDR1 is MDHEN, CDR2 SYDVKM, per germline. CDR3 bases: TGTGCCAGCAGTCCCTCCCGGAGCTCTGGAAACACCATATATTTT. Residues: CASSPSRSSGNTIYF.

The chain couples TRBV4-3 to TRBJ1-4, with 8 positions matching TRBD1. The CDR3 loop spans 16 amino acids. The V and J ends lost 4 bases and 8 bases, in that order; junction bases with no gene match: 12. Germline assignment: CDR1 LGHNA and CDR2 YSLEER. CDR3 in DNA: TGCGCCAGCAGCCGCGGACAGGGTGATTTTTTGGAAAAACTGTTTTTT. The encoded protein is CASSRGQGDFLEKLFF.

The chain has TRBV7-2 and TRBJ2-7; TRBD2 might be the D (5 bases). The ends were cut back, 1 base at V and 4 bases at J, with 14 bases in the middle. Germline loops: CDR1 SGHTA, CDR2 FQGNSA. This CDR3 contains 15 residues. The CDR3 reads CASSLVITPGYEQYF. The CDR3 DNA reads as TGTGCCAGCAGCTTAGTAATAACCCCGGGATACGAGCAGTACTTC.

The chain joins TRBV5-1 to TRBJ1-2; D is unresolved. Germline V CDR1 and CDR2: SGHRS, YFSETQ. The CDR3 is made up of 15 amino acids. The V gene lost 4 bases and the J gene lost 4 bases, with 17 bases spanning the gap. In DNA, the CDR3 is TGCGCCAGCAGCCCACGGGAGTCGGGGAGCTATGGCTACACCTTC. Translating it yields CASSPRESGSYGYTF. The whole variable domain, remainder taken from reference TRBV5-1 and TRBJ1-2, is KAGVTQTPRYLIKTRGQQVTLSCSPISGHRSVSWYQQTPGQGLQFLFEYFSETQRNKGNFPGRFSGRQFSNSRSEMNVSTLELGDSALYLCASSPRESGSYGYTFGSGTRLTVV.

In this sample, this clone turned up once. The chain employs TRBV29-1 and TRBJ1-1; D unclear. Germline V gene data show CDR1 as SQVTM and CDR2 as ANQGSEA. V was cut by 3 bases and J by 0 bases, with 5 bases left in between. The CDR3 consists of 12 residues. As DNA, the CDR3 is TGCAGCGTTGACCGGGTGAACACTGAAGCTTTCTTT. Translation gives CSVDRVNTEAFF.

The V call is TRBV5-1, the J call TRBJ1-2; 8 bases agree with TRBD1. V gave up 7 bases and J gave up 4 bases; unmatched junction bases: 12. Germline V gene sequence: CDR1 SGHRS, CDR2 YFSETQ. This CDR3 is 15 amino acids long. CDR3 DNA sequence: TGCGCCAGCTCCCTGAGACAGGGGAATAGCTATGGCTACACCTTC. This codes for CASSLRQGNSYGYTF.

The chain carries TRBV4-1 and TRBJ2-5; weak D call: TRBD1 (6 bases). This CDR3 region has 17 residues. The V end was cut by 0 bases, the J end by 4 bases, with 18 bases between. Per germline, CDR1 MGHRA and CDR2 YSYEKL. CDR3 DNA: TGCGCCAGCAGCCAAGATCCTCCGGGACACTTAGGAGAGACCCAGTACTTC. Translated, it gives CASSQDPPGHLGETQYF.

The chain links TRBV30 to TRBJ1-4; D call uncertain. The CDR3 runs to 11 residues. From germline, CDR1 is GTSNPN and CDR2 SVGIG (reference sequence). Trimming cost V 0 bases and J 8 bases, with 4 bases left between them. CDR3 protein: CAWSVSEKLFF. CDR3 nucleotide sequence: TGTGCCTGGAGTGTTAGCGAAAAACTGTTTTTT.

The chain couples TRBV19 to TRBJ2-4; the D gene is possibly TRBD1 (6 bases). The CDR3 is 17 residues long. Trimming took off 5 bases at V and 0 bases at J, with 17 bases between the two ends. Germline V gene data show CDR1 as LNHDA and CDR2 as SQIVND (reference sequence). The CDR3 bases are TGTGCCAGTAGTCAAATACAGGGTAAGGTAGCCAAAAACATTCAGTACTTC. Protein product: CASSQIQGKVAKNIQYF.